This TCR beta chain appears in the sequencing data of a study of control samples from healthy donors and cancer patients. TCRdb's table, derived via immunoSEQ multiplex PCR, lists solely in-frame clones and lacks some. The sample carries around 130,000 clones, about 88% recorded once. The germline V gene has CDR1 KGHDR and CDR2 SFDVKD. CDR3 length: 15 residues. V shed 4 bases and J 3 bases; nucleotides not matched to a gene: 4. The TCR sequence derives from a man aged 50 to 60 in good health. Sequences were obtained from blood. The genes are TRBV24-1 and TRBJ2-7; 11 nucleotides align to TRBD1. The CDR3 protein is CATSDSGTGGYEQYF. Written as DNA, the CDR3 is TGTGCCACCAGTGACTCCGGGACAGGGGGCTACGAGCAGTACTTC.